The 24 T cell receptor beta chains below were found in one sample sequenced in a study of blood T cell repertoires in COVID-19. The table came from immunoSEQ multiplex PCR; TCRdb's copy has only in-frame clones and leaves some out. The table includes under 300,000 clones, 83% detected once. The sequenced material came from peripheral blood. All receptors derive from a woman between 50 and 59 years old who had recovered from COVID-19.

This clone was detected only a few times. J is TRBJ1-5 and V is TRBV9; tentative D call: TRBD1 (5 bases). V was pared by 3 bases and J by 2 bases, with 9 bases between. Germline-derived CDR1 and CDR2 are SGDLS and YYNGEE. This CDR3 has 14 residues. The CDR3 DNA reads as TGTGCCAGCAGCGCCGAGACAGGCAATCAGCCCCAGCATTTT. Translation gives CASSAETGNQPQHF.

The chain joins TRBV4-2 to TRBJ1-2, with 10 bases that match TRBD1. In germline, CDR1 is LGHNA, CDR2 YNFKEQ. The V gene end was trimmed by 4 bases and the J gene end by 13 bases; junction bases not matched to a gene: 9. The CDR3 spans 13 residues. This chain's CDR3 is CASSPLDRGEVTF. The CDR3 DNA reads TGTGCCAGCAGCCCTTTGGACAGGGGGGAAGTCACCTTC.

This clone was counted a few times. The CDR3, as DNA: TGCGCCAGCAGCCAAGGGCTAGCGGAGTCCTACAATGAGCAGTTCTTC. This encodes CASSQGLAESYNEQFF. This sequence joins TRBV4-3 and TRBJ2-1, with 7 bases identical to TRBD2. Germline assignment: CDR1 LGHNA and CDR2 YSLEER. V lost 1 base and J lost 1; bases outside the gene matches: 4. The CDR3 has 16 amino acids.

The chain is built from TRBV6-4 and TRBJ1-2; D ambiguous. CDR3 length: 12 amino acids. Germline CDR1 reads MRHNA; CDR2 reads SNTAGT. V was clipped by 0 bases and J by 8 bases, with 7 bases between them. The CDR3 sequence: CASSDSAAGYTF. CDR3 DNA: TGTGCCAGCAGTGACTCAGCCGCCGGCTACACCTTC.

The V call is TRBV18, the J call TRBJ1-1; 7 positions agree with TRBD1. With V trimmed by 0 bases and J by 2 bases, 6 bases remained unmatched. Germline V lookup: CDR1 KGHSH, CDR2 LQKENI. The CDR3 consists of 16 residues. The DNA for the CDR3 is TGTGCCAGCTCACCACCCGCCGGGACAGCTAACACTGAAGCTTTCTTT. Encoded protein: CASSPPAGTANTEAFF.

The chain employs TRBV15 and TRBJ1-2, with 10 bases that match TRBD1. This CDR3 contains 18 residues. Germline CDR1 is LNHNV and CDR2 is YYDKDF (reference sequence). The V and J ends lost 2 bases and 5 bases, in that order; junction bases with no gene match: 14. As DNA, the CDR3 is TGTGCCACCAGCAGACGTACCGGGACAGGGGCCTCGGGATATGGCTACACCTTC. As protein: CATSRRTGTGASGYGYTF.

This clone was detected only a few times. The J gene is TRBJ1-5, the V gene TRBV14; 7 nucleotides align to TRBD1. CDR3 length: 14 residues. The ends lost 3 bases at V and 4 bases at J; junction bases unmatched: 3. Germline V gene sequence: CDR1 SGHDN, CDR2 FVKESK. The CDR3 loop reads CASSQTGNNQPQHF. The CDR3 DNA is TGTGCCAGCAGCCAGACAGGGAATAATCAGCCCCAGCATTTT.

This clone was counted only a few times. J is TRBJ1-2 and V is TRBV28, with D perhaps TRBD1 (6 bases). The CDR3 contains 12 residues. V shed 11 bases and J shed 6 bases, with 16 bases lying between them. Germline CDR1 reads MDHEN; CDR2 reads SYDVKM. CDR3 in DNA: TGTGCCTCAAAAACAGGGTCTGATGGCTACACCTTC. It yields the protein CASKTGSDGYTF.

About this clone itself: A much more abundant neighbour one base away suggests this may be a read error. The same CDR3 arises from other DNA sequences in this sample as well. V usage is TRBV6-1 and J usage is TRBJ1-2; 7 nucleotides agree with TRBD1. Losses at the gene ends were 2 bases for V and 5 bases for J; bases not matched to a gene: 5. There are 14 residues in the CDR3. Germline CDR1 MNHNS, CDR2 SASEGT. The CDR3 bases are TGTGCCAGCAGTGAAAGGAGGGACAGTTATGGCTACACCTTC. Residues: CASSERRDSYGYTF.

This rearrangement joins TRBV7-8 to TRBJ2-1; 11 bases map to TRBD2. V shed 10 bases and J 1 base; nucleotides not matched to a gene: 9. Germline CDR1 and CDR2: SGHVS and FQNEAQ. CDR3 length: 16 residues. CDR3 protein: CATIQTSGGSYNEQFF. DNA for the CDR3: TGTGCCACCATTCAAACTAGCGGGGGATCCTACAATGAGCAGTTCTTC.

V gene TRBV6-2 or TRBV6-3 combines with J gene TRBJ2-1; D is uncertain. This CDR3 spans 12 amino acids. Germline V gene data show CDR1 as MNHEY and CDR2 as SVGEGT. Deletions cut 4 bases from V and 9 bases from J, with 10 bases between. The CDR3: CASSFLATEQFF. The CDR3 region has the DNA TGTGCCAGCAGTTTCTTAGCAACTGAGCAGTTCTTC.

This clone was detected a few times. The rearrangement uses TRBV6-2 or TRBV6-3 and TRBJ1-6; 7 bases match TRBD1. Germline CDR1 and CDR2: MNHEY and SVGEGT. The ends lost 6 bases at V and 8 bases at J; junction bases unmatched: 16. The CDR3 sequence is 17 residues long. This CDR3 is CASSRPLSTGSDSPLHF. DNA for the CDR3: TGTGCCAGCAGCCGACCCCTTTCGACAGGGTCGGATTCACCCCTCCACTTT.

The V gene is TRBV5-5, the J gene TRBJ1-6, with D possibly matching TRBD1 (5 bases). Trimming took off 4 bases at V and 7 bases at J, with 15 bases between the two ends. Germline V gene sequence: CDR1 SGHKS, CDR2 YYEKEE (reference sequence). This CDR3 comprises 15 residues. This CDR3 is CASSPLGRVNSPLHF. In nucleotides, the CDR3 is TGTGCCAGCAGCCCCCTAGGCAGGGTAAATTCACCCCTCCACTTT.

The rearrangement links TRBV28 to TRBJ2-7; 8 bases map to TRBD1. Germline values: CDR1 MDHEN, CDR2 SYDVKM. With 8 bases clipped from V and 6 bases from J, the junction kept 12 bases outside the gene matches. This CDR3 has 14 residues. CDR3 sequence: CASGKPGGAGEQYF. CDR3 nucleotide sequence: TGTGCCAGCGGGAAACCAGGGGGCGCGGGCGAGCAGTACTTC.

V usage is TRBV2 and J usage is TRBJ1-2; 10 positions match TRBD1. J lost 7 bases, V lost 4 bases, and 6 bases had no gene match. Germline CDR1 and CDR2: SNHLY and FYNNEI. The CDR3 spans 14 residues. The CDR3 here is CASSGTGGIRGYTF. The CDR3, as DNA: TGTGCCAGCAGTGGGACAGGGGGAATTCGTGGCTACACCTTC.

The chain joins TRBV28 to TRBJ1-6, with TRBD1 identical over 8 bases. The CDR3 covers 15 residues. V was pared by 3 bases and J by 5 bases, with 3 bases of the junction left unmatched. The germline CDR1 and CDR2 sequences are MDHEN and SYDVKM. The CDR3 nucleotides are TGTGCCAGCAGTTTGGCCAGGGGGCATAATTCACCCCTCCACTTT. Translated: CASSLARGHNSPLHF.

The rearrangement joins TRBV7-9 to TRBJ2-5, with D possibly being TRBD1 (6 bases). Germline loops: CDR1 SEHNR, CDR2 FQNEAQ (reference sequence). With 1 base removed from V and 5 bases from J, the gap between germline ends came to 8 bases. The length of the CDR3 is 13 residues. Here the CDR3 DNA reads TGTGCCAGCAGCTTAGACAGGGTGGAGACCCAGTACTTC. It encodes CASSLDRVETQYF.

CDR3 coding DNA: TGTGCCAGCAGCCAAAGCGGGGGAGAATTAGGGCAGTACTTC. This codes for CASSQSGGELGQYF. This chain uses TRBV3-1 (or the pseudogene TRBV3-2) with TRBJ2-7; 8 nucleotides line up with TRBD2. From germline, CDR1 is LGHDT and CDR2 YNNKEL (reference sequence). J was trimmed by 9 bases and V by 2 bases; bases with no gene match: 9. This CDR3 region has 14 residues.

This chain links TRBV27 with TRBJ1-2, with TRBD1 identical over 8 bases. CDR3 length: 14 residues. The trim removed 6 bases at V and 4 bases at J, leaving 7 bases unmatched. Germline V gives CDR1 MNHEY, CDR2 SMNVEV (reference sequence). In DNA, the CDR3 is TGTGCCAGCAGGACTCTGACAGGGGTCTATGGCTACACCTTC. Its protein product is CASRTLTGVYGYTF.

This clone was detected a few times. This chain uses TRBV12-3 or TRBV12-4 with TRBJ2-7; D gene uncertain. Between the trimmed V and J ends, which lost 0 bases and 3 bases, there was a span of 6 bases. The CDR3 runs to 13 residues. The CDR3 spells CASSLASSYEQYF. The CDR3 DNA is TGTGCCAGCAGTTTAGCGTCTAGCTACGAGCAGTACTTC.

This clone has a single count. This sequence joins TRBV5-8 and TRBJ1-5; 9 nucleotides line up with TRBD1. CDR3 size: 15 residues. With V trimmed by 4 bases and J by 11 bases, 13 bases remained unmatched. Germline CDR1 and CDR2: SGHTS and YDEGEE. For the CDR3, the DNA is TGTGCCAGCAGCGATCCGGACAGGGGAATCATGACCCAGCATTTT. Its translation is CASSDPDRGIMTQHF.

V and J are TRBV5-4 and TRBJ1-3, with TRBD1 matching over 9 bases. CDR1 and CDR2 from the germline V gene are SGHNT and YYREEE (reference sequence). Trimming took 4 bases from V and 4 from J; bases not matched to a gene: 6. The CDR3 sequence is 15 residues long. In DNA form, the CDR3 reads TGTGCCAGCAGCATACAGGGGGCGCAAGGAAACACCATATATTTT. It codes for CASSIQGAQGNTIYF.

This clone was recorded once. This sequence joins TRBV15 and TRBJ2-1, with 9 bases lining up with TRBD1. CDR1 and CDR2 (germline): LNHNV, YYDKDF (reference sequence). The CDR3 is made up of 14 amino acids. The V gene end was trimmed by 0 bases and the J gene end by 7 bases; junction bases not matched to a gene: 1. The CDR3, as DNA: TGTGCCACCAGCAGAGAAGGACAGGGGAATGAGCAGTTCTTC. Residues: CATSREGQGNEQFF.

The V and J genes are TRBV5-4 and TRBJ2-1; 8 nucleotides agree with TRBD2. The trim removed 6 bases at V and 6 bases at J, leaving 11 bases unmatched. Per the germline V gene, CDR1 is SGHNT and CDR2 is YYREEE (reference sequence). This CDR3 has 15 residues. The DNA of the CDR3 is TGTGCCAGCACCCTGGTCGGTAGCGGGATCAATGAGCAGTTCTTC. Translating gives CASTLVGSGINEQFF.